What follows are 16 T cell receptor beta chains derived from one specimen sequenced in a study of CD8 T cells in Susac syndrome (dated by TCRdb to about 2019). The method behind the library was the immunoSEQ multiplex PCR assay. RNA was extracted using the RNeasy kit, and roughly 0.45 to 1 microgram was reverse transcribed with random hexamers. The raw public data were reprocessed by TCRdb itself: fastp quality trimming at Q25, MiXCR clonotype calling, in-frame beta chains only. Rows with one shared CDR3 protein collapse into an entry with the most common genes and DNA. Here the sample has 200,000 or so distinct CDR3 sequences; 90% to 97% occur a single time. The ten most abundant clones make up around 0.09% of the sample. Specimen: CD4+ T cells from PBMCs. Receptor source: a human donor with multiple sclerosis.

The genes are TRBV30 and TRBJ1-2; D remains ambiguous. The V and J ends lost 2 bases and 3 bases respectively, with 7 bases between them. CDR1 is GTSNPN, CDR2 SVGIG, per germline (reference sequence). The CDR3 is 12 residues long. The CDR3 reads CAWSIHDYGYTF. The CDR3 DNA is TGTGCCTGGAGTATTCACGACTATGGCTACACCTTC.

This clonotype has just a few counts. This rearrangement joins TRBV7-9 to TRBJ2-5; TRBD2 matches 8 bases. Per the germline V gene, CDR1 is SEHNR and CDR2 is FQNEAQ (reference sequence). Trimming at V came to 6 bases and at J to 5 bases, leaving 5 bases not matched to a gene. The CDR3 consists of 13 residues. DNA for the CDR3: TGTGCCAGCAGTTCCGGGACTAGGGAGACCCAGTACTTC. Its protein product is CASSSGTRETQYF.

The gene calls are TRBV6-6 and TRBJ1-2; D may be TRBD1 (5 bases). V was shortened by 7 bases and J by 0 bases, with 15 bases between the two germline ends. The CDR3 spans 15 residues. In germline, CDR1 is MNHNY, CDR2 SVGAGI (reference sequence). CDR3 DNA sequence: TGTGCCAGCACACACCGAGGGGCCCCTAACTATGGCTACACCTTC. Protein: CASTHRGAPNYGYTF.

The V call is TRBV20-1, the J call TRBJ2-7; perhaps D is TRBD1 or TRBD2 (5 bases each). Trimming cost V 8 bases and J 4 bases, with 18 bases left between them. Germline loops: CDR1 DFQATT, CDR2 SNEGSKA (reference sequence). The length of the CDR3 is 13 residues. CDR3 region: CSPSGTSDYEQYF. The CDR3, as DNA: TGCAGTCCCTCCGGGACCTCAGATTACGAGCAGTACTTC.

J is TRBJ2-1 and V is TRBV7-6, with 13 bases aligning to TRBD2. The J segment lost 3 bases and the V segment lost 5 bases, leaving 10 bases of the junction unmatched. Germline CDR1 and CDR2: SGHVS and FNYEAQ. The CDR3 runs to 18 residues. The CDR3 nucleotides read TGTGCCAGCAGCACCAGGGGACTAGCGGGGTTAAACTACAATGAGCAGTTCTTC. Protein: CASSTRGLAGLNYNEQFF.

V usage is TRBV29-1 and J usage is TRBJ1-2, with 8 bases fitting TRBD1. V shed 6 bases and J 8 bases; nucleotides not matched to a gene: 8. The CDR3 has 12 residues. Germline V gene sequence: CDR1 SQVTM, CDR2 ANQGSEA. The CDR3: CSVDGQGVGYTF. CDR3 coding DNA: TGCAGCGTGGATGGACAGGGAGTAGGCTACACCTTC.

The chain has TRBV27 and TRBJ2-3, with 7 bases lining up with TRBD1. Germline V lookup: CDR1 MNHEY, CDR2 SMNVEV (reference sequence). The CDR3 is 15 residues long. V trimming: 4 bases; J trimming: 1 base; junction bases outside the gene matches: 5. The CDR3 coding sequence is TGTGCCAGCAGTTATATCGACAGGGGCACAGATACGCAGTATTTT. Protein sequence: CASSYIDRGTDTQYF.

The CDR3 sequence: CASSGTGNQPQHF. The CDR3 region has the DNA TGTGCCAGCAGTGGTACAGGGAATCAGCCCCAGCATTTT. This chain links TRBV2 with TRBJ1-5; maybe TRBD1 (6 bases). CDR1 and CDR2 from the germline V gene are SNHLY and FYNNEI. Trimming removed 4 bases from V and 4 bases from J, with 8 bases in between. This CDR3 spans 13 amino acids.

The rearrangement uses TRBV29-1 and TRBJ1-2; D gene ambiguous. Trimming cost V 3 bases and J 6 bases, with 2 bases left between them. CDR3 length: 9 amino acids. The germline CDR1 and CDR2 sequences are SQVTM and ANQGSEA. The CDR3 protein is CSVDDGYTF. The CDR3 region has the DNA TGCAGCGTTGATGATGGCTACACCTTC.

The rearrangement joins TRBV29-1 to TRBJ2-2; possibly TRBD2 for D (6 bases). The CDR3 is 12 amino acids. Germline lookup yields CDR1 SQVTM and CDR2 ANQGSEA. V shed 4 bases and J shed 3 bases, with 6 bases lying between them. Written as DNA, the CDR3 is TGCAGCGTTGGGGGGGACACCGGGGAGCTGTTTTTT. This encodes CSVGGDTGELFF.

The V and J genes are TRBV19 and TRBJ2-3, with 9 bases fitting TRBD1. V was clipped by 3 bases and J by 4 bases; unmatched bases: 8. The V gene's germline CDR1 is LNHDA and CDR2 SQIVND (reference sequence). CDR3 length: 16 residues. The CDR3 DNA reads TGTGCCAGTAGTATCTCCGGGACAGGGTTCGCAGATACGCAGTATTTT. This codes for CASSISGTGFADTQYF. The full variable domain, with the rest looked up from reference TRBV19 and TRBJ2-3, is DGGITQSPKYLFRKEGQNVTLSCEQNLNHDAMYWYRQDPGQGLRLIYYSQIVNDFQKGDIAEGYSVSREKKESFPLTVTSAQKNPTAFYLCASSISGTGFADTQYFGPGTRLTVL.

The CDR3 protein is CASTQQGTDTQYF. The CDR3 nucleotides are TGTGCCAGTACTCAACAGGGGACAGATACGCAGTATTTT. The V and J genes are TRBV19 and TRBJ2-3, with TRBD1 matching 7 bases. The V gene's germline CDR1 is LNHDA and CDR2 SQIVND (reference sequence). The CDR3 length is 13 residues. With V trimmed by 7 bases and J by 3 bases, 4 bases remained unmatched.

The chain is built from TRBV29-1 and TRBJ2-5, with TRBD2 as a possible D gene (6 bases). The CDR3 runs 14 residues. From germline, CDR1 is SQVTM and CDR2 ANQGSEA. Trimming cost V 6 bases and J 4 bases, with 18 bases left between them. The DNA of the CDR3 is TGCAGCGTCCGACCGCCAACTAGCTCAGAGACCCAGTACTTC. Its translation is CSVRPPTSSETQYF.

The V call is TRBV29-1, the J call TRBJ2-3; perhaps D is TRBD1 or TRBD2 (5 bases each). Germline V gene lookup returns CDR1 SQVTM and CDR2 ANQGSEA. Trimming cost V 1 base and J 0 bases, with 8 bases left between them. This CDR3 contains 14 residues. CDR3 loop: CSVEGGVSTDTQYF. The CDR3 DNA is TGCAGCGTTGAAGGAGGGGTAAGCACAGATACGCAGTATTTT.

In nucleotides, the CDR3 is TGTGCCAGCAGCTTGGAAGGGGCCCGCTCCTACGAGCAGTACTTC. Its translation is CASSLEGARSYEQYF. The chain carries TRBV5-6 and TRBJ2-7; weak D call: TRBD1 (5 bases). The CDR3 runs 15 residues. Trimming stripped 0 bases from V and 0 bases from J, with 10 bases between. Germline values: CDR1 SGHDT, CDR2 YYEEEE.

The chain couples TRBV4-2 to TRBJ2-1; D is ambiguous. Trimming cost V 0 bases and J 6 bases, with 3 bases left between them. Germline V gene sequence: CDR1 LGHNA, CDR2 YNFKEQ. The CDR3 has 12 residues. In DNA form, the CDR3 reads TGTGCCAGCAGCCAAGAGCCCAATGAGCAGTTCTTC. This translates into CASSQEPNEQFF.